The T cell receptor beta chain under discussion was sequenced for a study of T cell responses to AZD1222 COVID-19 vaccine. Findings and limits, study-wide: Clonal diversity may have been underestimated, and the donors were mostly white British, with more females than males.

Measured with immunoSEQ multiplex PCR; TCRdb has only the in-frame clones, and not every one. Here the sample table reports under 150,000 clones. Concerning this clone itself: What it recognizes is unknown.

V lost 0 bases and J 5 bases, leaving 14 bases between the germline ends. CDR1 SGHRS and CDR2 YFSETQ come from the germline V gene. This CDR3 is built from 15 residues. The receptor comes from an adult in good health. Specimen: peripheral blood. V and J are TRBV5-1 and TRBJ2-5, with a possible D match to TRBD2 (5 bases). The CDR3 protein is CASSLGGAEDETQYF. The CDR3 DNA reads TGCGCCAGCAGCTTGGGAGGAGCGGAGGACGAGACCCAGTACTTC.